This is a list of T cell receptor beta chains from one sample in a study of OX40 agonist ivuxolimab in advanced cancers. This table comes from immunoSEQ multiplex PCR, and its TCRdb copy is limited to in-frame clones, with some not included. Of about 71,000 clones listed, around 83% are singletons. The sample consisted of CD4+ or CD8+ T cells sorted from blood, taken in a trial of the OX40 agonist ivuxolimab. These receptor sequences come from an adult with an advanced solid tumor such as melanoma, head and neck, liver or kidney cancer. Both conserved end residues are part of each CDR3. D genes are given only for firm matches. For some rows the clone size is stated as once, few or many, or as a class when expanded; others skip it.

j_gene,d_gene,abundance,v_gene,CDR3nt,CDR3aa
TRBJ1-5,TRBD1,-,TRBV11-3,TGTGCCAGCAGCAAACGAAAGGGGGCGACTCAGCCCCAGCATTTT,CASSKRKGATQPQHF
TRBJ2-3,TRBD2,-,TRBV2,TGTGCCAGCAGGCCCCACGGGAGGGCCTCTGGGGATACGCAGTATTTT,CASRPHGRASGDTQYF
TRBJ2-6,-,-,TRBV5-1,TGCGCCAGCAGCTTGGAGGGGCCTGGAAGCTCTGGGGCCAACGTCCTGACTTTC,CASSLEGPGSSGANVLTF
TRBJ2-1,TRBD2,-,TRBV11-1,TGTGCCAGCAGCTCTCAGCGGGGGAGCTCCTACAATGAGCAGTTCTTC,CASSSQRGSSYNEQFF
TRBJ1-2,-,-,TRBV28,TGTGCCAGCAGCTTTACGAGAGGGGATGGCTACACCTTC,CASSFTRGDGYTF
TRBJ2-7,-,-,TRBV28,TGTGCCAGCAGTAGACGGACCAGCTCCTACGAGCAGTACTTC,CASSRRTSSYEQYF
TRBJ1-1,-,-,TRBV7-2,TGTGCCAGCAGCTGGGCGGACAGCGCCGTAGCTTTCTTT,CASSWADSAVAFF
TRBJ1-1,-,-,TRBV7-2,TGTGCCAGCAGCTTAGCGAAGGGGACTGAAGCTTTCTTT,CASSLAKGTEAFF
TRBJ2-5,-,-,TRBV7-3,TGTGCCAGCAGCGACGGGGTGACCCAGTACTTC,CASSDGVTQYF
TRBJ2-5,-,-,TRBV11-3,TGTGCCAGCAGCTTGAATTTCCAAGAGACCCAGTACTTC,CASSLNFQETQYF
TRBJ2-1,TRBD2,few,TRBV19,TGTGCCAGTAGTATGAGCGGGAGGCACAATGAGCAGTTCTTC,CASSMSGRHNEQFF
TRBJ2-5,-,-,TRBV7-2,TGTGCCAGCAGCTTAGAACGGGAAGAGACCCAGTACTTC,CASSLEREETQYF
TRBJ1-1,-,-,TRBV27,TGTGCCAGCAGTTTAGATCAGGGCAGGAACACTGAAGCTTTCTTT,CASSLDQGRNTEAFF
TRBJ2-7,-,-,TRBV7-2,TGTGCCAGCAGCTATGACTGGATCTACGAGCAGTACTTC,CASSYDWIYEQYF